The next 28 T cell receptor beta chains were all read from a single sample in a study of OX40 agonist ivuxolimab in advanced cancers. The data were produced by immunoSEQ multiplex PCR, yet TCRdb's version contains in-frame clones alone and is incomplete. The sample yields some 99,000 clones, 70% to 90% seen once. The specimen was CD4+ or CD8+ T cells sorted from blood, collected in a trial of the OX40 agonist ivuxolimab. The receptor set was obtained from an adult with an advanced solid tumor such as melanoma, head and neck, liver or kidney cancer.

V is TRBV6-5 and J is TRBJ2-7; D unresolved. The V end lost 5 bases, the J end lost 2 bases, and 7 bases lay between the germline ends. The germline CDR1 and CDR2 sequences are MNHEY and SVGAGI. The CDR3 extends over 12 amino acids. The CDR3 protein is CASSLSTYEQYF. As DNA, the CDR3 is TGTGCCAGCAGTCTCAGCACCTACGAGCAGTACTTC.

The chain couples TRBV7-2 to TRBJ2-7; 8 bases agree with TRBD2. Losses at the gene ends were 5 bases for V and 1 base for J; bases not matched to a gene: 7. Germline V lookup: CDR1 SGHTA, CDR2 FQGNSA. The CDR3 spans 15 residues. The CDR3 loop reads CASSLMGLVSYEQYF. CDR3 nucleotide sequence: TGTGCCAGCAGCCTCATGGGACTAGTTTCCTACGAGCAGTACTTC. Full variable domain (missing parts from reference TRBV7-2 and TRBJ2-7): GAGVSQSPSNKVTEKGKDVELRCDPISGHTALYWYRQSLGQGLEFLIYFQGNSAPDKSGLPSDRFSAERTGGSVSTLTIQRTQQEDSAVYLCASSLMGLVSYEQYFGPGTRLTVT.

CDR3 nucleotides: TGTGCCAGTAGGGCCCGAAATGAGCAGTTCTTC. It encodes CASRARNEQFF. The V gene is TRBV6-5, the J gene TRBJ2-1; D remains unclear. The CDR3 has 11 residues. Germline values: CDR1 MNHEY, CDR2 SVGAGI. V gave up 9 bases and J gave up 7 bases, with 10 bases separating them.

The V and J genes are TRBV5-1 and TRBJ2-2; perhaps TRBD2 as D (5 bases). This CDR3 region has 15 residues. With 5 bases removed from V and 6 bases from J, the gap between germline ends came to 17 bases. The germline CDR1 and CDR2 sequences are SGHRS and YFSETQ. The CDR3 sequence: CASRLLSGSSGELFF. CDR3 in DNA: TGCGCCAGCAGGTTATTGTCGGGGTCGTCCGGGGAGCTGTTTTTT. The full variable domain, its missing parts supplied by reference TRBV5-1 and TRBJ2-2, is KAGVTQTPRYLIKTRGQQVTLSCSPISGHRSVSWYQQTPGQGLQFLFEYFSETQRNKGNFPGRFSGRQFSNSRSEMNVSTLELGDSALYLCASRLLSGSSGELFFGEGSRLTVL.

The V call is TRBV5-1, the J call TRBJ1-5; unclear D gene. Germline CDR1 is SGHRS and CDR2 is YFSETQ. V was cut by 4 bases and J by 0 bases, with 11 bases left in between. The CDR3 has 15 residues. CDR3 DNA: TGCGCCAGCAGCCCCCGGTCGGATAGCAATCAGCCCCAGCATTTT. Its protein product is CASSPRSDSNQPQHF.

The genes are TRBV7-3 and TRBJ2-1, with D perhaps assigned TRBD1 or TRBD2 (5 bases each). V was cut by 4 bases and J by 12 bases, with 22 bases left in between. The CDR3 consists of 15 residues. Germline CDR1 SGHTA, CDR2 FQGTGA. CDR3 in DNA: TGTGCCAGCAGCTCACTAGTGGGGACCCTCGATGGGCAGTTCTTC. It translates to CASSSLVGTLDGQFF.

The rearrangement links TRBV6-4 to TRBJ2-1, with 11 bases identical to TRBD2. Germline V gene sequence: CDR1 MRHNA, CDR2 SNTAGT. J lost 6 bases, V lost 6 bases, and 7 bases had no gene match. The CDR3 spans 15 residues. The CDR3 DNA reads as TGTGCCAGCAGGGATAGCGGGGGGGCCCTCAATGAGCAGTTCTTC. Translation: CASRDSGGALNEQFF.

The J gene is TRBJ2-7, the V gene TRBV6-1; 8 bases align to TRBD1. V lost 7 bases and J lost 3; bases outside the gene matches: 8. From germline, CDR1 is MNHNS and CDR2 SASEGT. The CDR3 consists of 14 residues. CDR3 amino acids: CASTVDRGNYEQYF. CDR3 coding DNA: TGTGCCAGCACCGTAGACAGGGGCAACTACGAGCAGTACTTC.

The rearrangement links TRBV5-1 to TRBJ2-2; possibly TRBD2 for D (5 bases). This CDR3 spans 14 amino acids. CDR1 and CDR2 from the germline V gene are SGHRS and YFSETQ. Trimming removed 4 bases at V and 4 bases at J, with 11 bases between. CDR3 protein: CASSPPGITGELFF. The DNA for the CDR3 is TGCGCCAGCAGCCCCCCCGGGATCACCGGGGAGCTGTTTTTT.

J is TRBJ2-7 and V is TRBV2, with TRBD1 identical over 7 bases. This CDR3 is built from 12 residues. Trimming removed 7 bases from V and 5 bases from J; junction bases left unmatched: 5. Germline-derived CDR1 and CDR2 are SNHLY and FYNNEI. The CDR3 DNA reads as TGTGCCAGCACCCTAGGGGGCGACGAGCAGTACTTC. Translation: CASTLGGDEQYF.

Turning to this clone: Likely a read error: the CDR3 ends without its conserved phenylalanine or tryptophan. The chain is built from TRBV7-9 and TRBJ1-6, with no clear D. Between the trimmed V and J ends, which lost 8 bases and 2 bases, there was a span of 7 bases. From germline, CDR1 is SEHNR and CDR2 FQNEAQ (reference sequence). CDR3 length: 13 amino acids. This chain's CDR3 is CASSLTYNSPLHL. The CDR3 DNA reads as TGTGCCAGCTCTCTAACCTATAATTCACCCCTCCACCTT.

V gene TRBV10-3 combines with J gene TRBJ2-1, with 9 bases lining up with TRBD1. Germline CDR1 is ENHRY and CDR2 is SYGVKD. The J segment lost 10 bases and the V segment lost 0 bases, leaving 10 bases of the junction unmatched. This CDR3 contains 16 residues. For the CDR3, the DNA is TGTGCCATCAGTGAGTCGCTGGGACAGGGTTCAGGGGAGCAGTTCTTC. Translating it yields CAISESLGQGSGEQFF.

The chain has TRBV27 and TRBJ2-7, with 7 bases fitting TRBD1. Per germline, CDR1 MNHEY and CDR2 SMNVEV (reference sequence). V gave up 5 bases and J gave up 2 bases; unmatched junction bases: 9. This CDR3 is built from 15 residues. This chain's CDR3 is CASSGRDRLTYEQYF. The CDR3 DNA reads as TGTGCCAGCAGTGGCCGGGACAGACTTACCTACGAGCAGTACTTC.

This sequence joins TRBV19 and TRBJ1-5, with D maybe TRBD1 (6 bases). The V and J ends lost 5 bases and 0 bases respectively, with 11 bases between them. CDR3 size: 15 residues. The germline CDR1 and CDR2 sequences are LNHDA and SQIVND (reference sequence). This chain's CDR3 is CASSLDSNSNQPQHF. The CDR3 bases are TGTGCCAGTAGTCTGGACAGTAATAGCAATCAGCCCCAGCATTTT.

The chain employs TRBV6-1 and TRBJ2-5; 8 bases fit TRBD1. This CDR3 is built from 12 residues. Germline CDR1 reads MNHNS; CDR2 reads SASEGT. V lost 8 bases to trimming and J lost 4 bases; unmatched junction nucleotides: 3. The CDR3 DNA is TGTGCCAGCGGGGACAGGCGAGAGACCCAGTACTTC. As protein: CASGDRRETQYF.

This chain connects TRBV5-1 to TRBJ2-5, with 8 bases matching TRBD1. Germline V CDR1 and CDR2: SGHRS, YFSETQ. The V gene end was trimmed by 4 bases and the J gene end by 2 bases; junction bases not matched to a gene: 16. The length of the CDR3 is 18 residues. DNA for the CDR3: TGCGCCAGCAGCCCGACGGCAGGGGGCGGACGTCAGCAAGAGACCCAGTACTTC. Encoded protein: CASSPTAGGGRQQETQYF.

Comment on this clone: One end of the junction does not line up with germline, which may come from a read error. The V gene is TRBV6-1, the J gene TRBJ1-4; D gene unclear. Germline values: CDR1 MNHNS, CDR2 SASEGT. This CDR3 region has 15 residues. CDR3: CASREAGIPGEKLFF. The DNA of the CDR3 is TGTGCCAGCAGAGAAGCCGGGATCCCGGGTGAAAAACTGTTTTTT.

V gene TRBV6-5 combines with J gene TRBJ2-5, with TRBD2 as a possible D gene (7 bases). The V gene's germline CDR1 is MNHEY and CDR2 SVGAGI. There are 15 residues in the CDR3. Trimming took off 4 bases at V and 0 bases at J, with 12 bases between the two ends. In DNA form, the CDR3 reads TGTGCCAGCAGTTCGGGGGGCAGCTACCAAGAGACCCAGTACTTC. This gives the protein CASSSGGSYQETQYF.

V and J are TRBV28 and TRBJ2-1; 9 bases map to TRBD2. V dropped 8 bases and J dropped 4; count of bases not matched to a gene: 9. This CDR3 has 15 residues. CDR1 MDHEN and CDR2 SYDVKM come from the germline V gene. The CDR3: CASVPGTSLYNEQFF. The CDR3 region has the DNA TGTGCCAGCGTCCCGGGGACTAGCTTGTACAATGAGCAGTTCTTC.

The genes are TRBV7-8 and TRBJ1-1; no clear D. The CDR3 consists of 13 residues. Trimming cost V 2 bases and J 2 bases, with 6 bases left between them. Looked up from germline, CDR1 is SGHVS and CDR2 is FQNEAQ. The CDR3 DNA follows: TGTGCCAGCAGCTTAACACGAAACACTGAAGCTTTCTTT. It encodes CASSLTRNTEAFF.

This chain joins TRBV19 and TRBJ1-2, with D hard to call. CDR1 and CDR2 (germline): LNHDA, SQIVND (reference sequence). V lost 5 bases and J 5 bases, leaving 9 bases between the germline ends. This CDR3 region has 12 residues. In DNA, the CDR3 is TGTGCCAGTAGTCGGGCAGTTTATGGCTACACCTTC. The encoded protein is CASSRAVYGYTF.

This clone was seen once. The chain joins TRBV4-3 to TRBJ1-5; D is uncertain. CDR3 size: 13 residues. Germline V gives CDR1 LGHNA, CDR2 YSLEER. V dropped 0 bases and J dropped 7 bases, with 7 bases sitting between them. CDR3 region: CASSQDVGQPQHF. CDR3 sequence (DNA): TGCGCCAGCAGCCAAGATGTGGGCCAGCCCCAGCATTTT.

The chain recombines TRBV9 with TRBJ2-1; TRBD1 matches at 7 bases. The CDR3 is made up of 14 amino acids. With 3 bases clipped from V and 7 bases from J, the junction kept 7 bases outside the gene matches. Looked up from germline, CDR1 is SGDLS and CDR2 is YYNGEE. CDR3 coding DNA: TGTGCCAGCAGCGATCTAAGGGGGCCTAATGAGCAGTTCTTC. Protein sequence: CASSDLRGPNEQFF.

The chain combines TRBV7-3 with TRBJ1-6; D is ambiguous. The length of the CDR3 is 14 residues. Per the germline V gene, CDR1 is SGHTA and CDR2 is FQGTGA. V was shortened by 5 bases and J by 2 bases, with 7 bases between the two germline ends. The CDR3, as DNA: TGTGCCAGCAGCCCCGGGACCTATAATTCACCCCTCCACTTT. This sequence encodes CASSPGTYNSPLHF.

This chain uses TRBV5-6 with TRBJ2-5; 9 bases agree with TRBD1. The CDR3 runs to 14 residues. Per germline, CDR1 SGHDT and CDR2 YYEEEE. V shed 4 bases, J shed 7 bases, and the junction held 8 bases outside the gene matches. The CDR3 nucleotides are TGTGCCAGCAGCCCAGGACAGGGGCGGGTGACCCAGTACTTC. This codes for CASSPGQGRVTQYF.

The CDR3 loop is CASSPSGGGTQYF. The CDR3 DNA reads TGTGCCAGCAGTCCCTCCGGGGGAGGGACCCAGTACTTC. The chain uses TRBV6-6 and TRBJ2-5; D might be TRBD2 (6 bases). Germline V gives CDR1 MNHNY, CDR2 SVGAGI (reference sequence). Trimming took 5 bases from V and 7 from J, leaving 14 bases between them. The CDR3 is made up of 13 amino acids.

The chain carries TRBV7-2 and TRBJ2-7; 8 nucleotides agree with TRBD1. CDR1 is SGHTA, CDR2 FQGNSA, per germline. Unmatched junction bases numbered 14, after V lost 5 bases and J lost 5 bases. This CDR3 is 16 amino acids long. Here the CDR3 DNA reads TGTGCCAGCAGCAATCCGGGACAGGCCGTCCGCGACGAGCAGTACTTC. It translates to CASSNPGQAVRDEQYF.

The chain uses TRBV2 and TRBJ1-5; the D gene is possibly TRBD1 (5 bases). Germline lookup yields CDR1 SNHLY and CDR2 FYNNEI. The V end was cut by 3 bases, the J end by 6 bases, with 12 bases between. The length of the CDR3 is 14 residues. Written as DNA, the CDR3 is TGTGCCAGCAGTGAGGGGACTCGTTCTCAGCCCCAGCATTTT. Its protein product is CASSEGTRSQPQHF.